The TCR beta chain under discussion was sequenced for a study of shared clonotypes between healthy human individuals. General study findings and limits: A few donors held approximately 4.6% of naive CD4 clonotypes in common. Depth of sequencing was expected to influence donor clonotype sharing.

Germline assignment: CDR1 LGHNT and CDR2 FRNRAP. Trimming removed 6 bases from V and 7 bases from J, with 13 bases in between. The CDR3 has 12 amino acids. A note on this clone: Its specificity is not known.

Libraries were prepared by immunoSEQ multiplex PCR; TCRdb keeps only in-frame clonotypes and omits some of them. The sample includes about 960,000 clones, more than 75% of them seen just once. This TCR derives from a man younger than 30 in good health. The sample comprised memory CD4+ T cells sorted from blood. Specified subset: CD45RA-negative fraction. V is TRBV12-5 and J is TRBJ2-7; a weak D match, TRBD2 (5 bases). CDR3 nucleotides: TGTGCTAGTGGGACCGGGGTTGGGGAGCAGTACTTC. Translating gives CASGTGVGEQYF.